Here is one T cell receptor (beta chain) with its context. The data stem from a study of beta chain features in type 1 diabetes. V lost 0 bases to trimming and J lost 2 bases; unmatched junction nucleotides: 3. The CDR3 length is 15 residues. Looked up from germline, CDR1 is GTSNPN and CDR2 is SVGIG (reference sequence). Sorting that relied on CD45RO/CCR7/CD25/CD127/CD95/CD27 yielded CD4+ naive, central memory, regulatory and stem cell-like memory cells. The authors obtained over 98% purity in all sorted populations. The sequenced template was cDNA made from the entire isolated RNA. Method: immunoSEQ multiplex PCR; TCRdb's copy keeps in-frame clones and lacks some. The table has just over 450,000 clones, roughly 31% seen once.

The sample comprised naive CD4+ T cells from blood. This receptor was taken from a man younger than 30 in good health. The chain carries TRBV30 and TRBJ2-3; TRBD1 agrees at 9 bases. The CDR3 DNA follows: TGTGCCTGGAGTGTACGGGACAGGGCCACAGATACGCAGTATTTT. It specifies CAWSVRDRATDTQYF.